This entry features one T cell receptor beta chain sequence. Its antigen is still unknown. Assay: immunoSEQ multiplex PCR; the TCRdb copy retains only in-frame clones and omits some. The data contain 60,000 to 90,000 clones, about 92% of them singletons. The CDR3 consists of 14 residues. V shed 7 bases and J shed 7 bases, with 17 bases lying between them. CDR1 is MNHEY and CDR2 is SMNVEV in the germline V gene (reference sequence). The data belong to a study of graft-versus-host responses after intestinal transplantation. Study-wide results and caveats: Among recipient marrow samples, GvH clones were found; some appeared first in ileum or blood. An association linked early post-transplant HvG declines with peak circulating GvH clone levels.

This TCR derives from a human donor who received an intestinal transplant. The sequences come from unstimulated CD8+ T cells sorted from spleen or lymph node cells, collected before intestinal transplant. This rearrangement joins TRBV27 to TRBJ1-3; tentatively, D is TRBD1 (5 bases). The CDR3 loop is CASKKAGLGNTIYF. In nucleotides, the CDR3 is TGTGCCAGCAAGAAAGCAGGGTTAGGGAACACCATATATTTT.